This T cell receptor beta chain was captured in a study of blood T cell repertoires in COVID-19. The germline V gene encodes CDR1 LGHNA and CDR2 YNFKEQ. V lost 4 bases, J lost 3 bases, and 9 bases lay in between. This CDR3 is 13 amino acids long. Clones were read by immunoSEQ multiplex PCR, and TCRdb kept only the in-frame ones, dropping some. The sample records about 170,000 clones, more than 75% being singletons. The chain employs TRBV4-2 and TRBJ1-1; no firm D call. The receptor was derived from a woman aged 80 or over with COVID-19, enrolled during active disease. Sequencing used peripheral blood. The CDR3 DNA follows: TGTGCCAGCAGCCGGGAGTACGACACTGAAGCTTTCTTT. Protein product: CASSREYDTEAFF.